The 27 T cell receptor beta chains presented below share a single source sample, sequenced in a study of identical twins. TCRdb reprocessed the 5' RACE reads with MiXCR, giving one entry per CDR3 protein. Of over 500,000 distinct CDR3 sequences in the sample, about 20% are singletons; the top ten hold approximately 0.95%. The same specimen was also included in a second study, on T cells expressing NK-cell markers.

The sequenced sample consisted of CD4+ T cells sorted from blood. These receptor sequences come from a woman under 30 in good health.

This clonotype has at least ten counts. V is TRBV6-1 and J is TRBJ2-1; TRBD2 is a possible D gene (6 bases). The CDR3 is 14 amino acids. The V and J ends lost 6 bases and 5 bases respectively, with 14 bases between them. Germline V gene data show CDR1 as MNHNS and CDR2 as SASEGT. CDR3 region: CASSRSWGDNEQFF. The CDR3 coding sequence is TGTGCCAGCAGCCGCAGTTGGGGGGACAATGAGCAGTTCTTC.

The V call is TRBV6-5, the J call TRBJ1-6; D gene ambiguous. The germline CDR1 and CDR2 sequences are MNHEY and SVGAGI. The CDR3 totals 15 residues. V gave up 1 base and J gave up 0 bases, with 4 bases separating them. The CDR3 loop is CASSYLYSYNSPLHF. CDR3 in DNA: TGTGCCAGCAGTTACTTGTACTCCTATAATTCACCCCTCCACTTT.

The chain employs TRBV12-3 or TRBV12-4 and TRBJ2-7, with a tentative D call TRBD1 (6 bases). The CDR3 has 15 amino acids. With 6 bases removed from V and 7 bases from J, the gap between germline ends came to 22 bases. The CDR3 spells CASSYWSTGPGEQYF. The CDR3 DNA follows: TGTGCCAGCAGCTACTGGTCGACAGGCCCTGGGGAGCAGTACTTC.

The chain combines TRBV6-1 with TRBJ1-3, with D tentatively TRBD1 (6 bases). The V gene lost 6 bases and the J gene lost 3 bases, with 9 bases spanning the gap. The CDR3 length is 13 residues. Germline values: CDR1 MNHNS, CDR2 SASEGT. This CDR3 is CASRNRVGNTIYF. The DNA for the CDR3 is TGTGCCAGCAGAAACAGGGTTGGAAACACCATATATTTT.

This clonotype was detected only a few times. The V and J genes are TRBV6-1 and TRBJ1-2, with a tentative D call TRBD1 (5 bases). Germline V CDR1 and CDR2: MNHNS, SASEGT. V gave up 8 bases and J gave up 7 bases, with 26 bases separating them. The CDR3 is made up of 16 amino acids. The CDR3 is CASGRTSLRAVSGYTF. CDR3 bases: TGTGCCAGCGGACGGACAAGCCTTAGAGCCGTATCTGGCTACACCTTC.

A few counts support this clonotype. The chain combines TRBV20-1 with TRBJ1-1; D call uncertain. The germline V gene has CDR1 DFQATT and CDR2 SNEGSKA (reference sequence). Trimming stripped 7 bases from V and 0 bases from J, with 15 bases between. There are 14 residues in the CDR3. CDR3 nucleotide sequence: TGCAGTGTGGGGTCGCTCAGAGTGAACACTGAAGCTTTCTTT. It is translated as CSVGSLRVNTEAFF.

This chain links TRBV20-1 with TRBJ2-1; maybe TRBD2 (6 bases). The germline V gene has CDR1 DFQATT and CDR2 SNEGSKA (reference sequence). The CDR3 length is 13 residues. This chain's CDR3 is CSGGRGEDNEQFF. The CDR3 DNA is TGCAGCGGAGGACGAGGGGAGGACAATGAGCAGTTCTTC.

Concerning this clonotype: An end of the junction differs from the germline gene, which may be a read error. The V and J genes are TRBV7-2 and TRBJ2-7; D possibly corresponds to TRBD1 (5 bases). Looked up from germline, CDR1 is SGHTA and CDR2 is FQGNSA. The CDR3 is made up of 15 amino acids. The CDR3 reads CASSLTLGAWWLADF. The CDR3 region has the DNA TGTGCCAGCAGCTTAACCCTAGGGGCCTGGTGGTTAGCAGACTTC.

This clonotype was counted only a few times. This sequence joins TRBV6-2 or TRBV6-3 and TRBJ1-1; 7 bases align to TRBD1. In germline, CDR1 is MNHEY, CDR2 SVGEGT. The CDR3 consists of 13 residues. Trimming at V came to 5 bases and at J to 3 bases, leaving 3 bases not matched to a gene. The CDR3 nucleotides read TGTGCCAGCAGTGCCCAGGGGGACACTGAAGCTTTCTTT. Amino acid sequence: CASSAQGDTEAFF.

In this sample, this clonotype turned up many times. The chain combines TRBV5-1 with TRBJ2-7, with D tentatively TRBD2 (5 bases). Germline CDR1 SGHRS, CDR2 YFSETQ. This CDR3 has 12 amino acids. The V gene lost 2 bases and the J gene lost 3 bases, with 6 bases spanning the gap. The DNA of the CDR3 is TGCGCCAGCAGCTTCGAGGGCTACGAGCAGTACTTC. Its translation: CASSFEGYEQYF.

The rearrangement links TRBV20-1 to TRBJ1-5, with D perhaps matching TRBD1 (5 bases). V was clipped by 0 bases and J by 5 bases, with 20 bases between them. Looked up from germline, CDR1 is DFQATT and CDR2 is SNEGSKA (reference sequence). The CDR3 is 17 residues long. CDR3 in amino acids: CSARDLSNRAGDQPQHF. DNA of the CDR3: TGCAGTGCTAGAGACCTAAGTAACCGTGCGGGGGATCAGCCCCAGCATTTT.

The V gene is TRBV20-1, the J gene TRBJ2-5; no reliable D call. Germline lookup yields CDR1 DFQATT and CDR2 SNEGSKA (reference sequence). The CDR3 sequence is 14 residues long. Trimming took 6 bases from V and 5 from J, leaving 19 bases between them. CDR3 coding DNA: TGCAGTGCAAGGCTGGCCCCTGCCTTGGAGACCCAGTACTTC. Its translation: CSARLAPALETQYF.

This clonotype came up a few times. V gene TRBV5-1 combines with J gene TRBJ2-2, with unresolved D. The CDR3 consists of 12 residues. Germline values: CDR1 SGHRS, CDR2 YFSETQ. The V end was cut by 5 bases, the J end by 5 bases, with 7 bases between. CDR3 amino acids: CASRIRTGELFF. The CDR3 DNA follows: TGCGCCAGCAGGATTCGAACCGGGGAGCTGTTTTTT.

V and J are TRBV20-1 and TRBJ2-3; D possibly corresponds to TRBD2 (5 bases). This CDR3 comprises 14 residues. CDR1 is DFQATT and CDR2 is SNEGSKA in the germline V gene (reference sequence). Trimming left V 6 bases short and J 10 bases short, with 23 bases between. CDR3 amino acids: CSARNEGRRSAQYF. CDR3 coding DNA: TGCAGTGCCAGGAACGAGGGCAGAAGGAGCGCGCAGTATTTT.

There are many counts of this clonotype. The chain carries TRBV29-1 and TRBJ2-7; weak D call: TRBD1 (6 bases). Germline V gives CDR1 SQVTM, CDR2 ANQGSEA. The V gene lost 3 bases and the J gene lost 2 bases, with 8 bases spanning the gap. The CDR3 loop spans 12 amino acids. The CDR3 loop is CSVEGQTYEQYF. The DNA for the CDR3 is TGCAGCGTTGAGGGACAAACCTACGAGCAGTACTTC.

The chain carries TRBV20-1 and TRBJ2-5; D may be TRBD2 (6 bases). Trimming shortened V by 4 bases and J by 2 bases, and 14 bases separated the two germline ends. The CDR3 loop spans 14 amino acids. Germline-derived CDR1 and CDR2 are DFQATT and SNEGSKA (reference sequence). In nucleotides, the CDR3 is TGCAGTGCTATAGGCGGGATTCATCAAGAGACCCAGTACTTC. As protein: CSAIGGIHQETQYF.

This clonotype was picked up a small number of times. The rearrangement uses TRBV7-2 and TRBJ2-7, with a possible D match to TRBD1 (6 bases). Trimming took off 6 bases at V and 3 bases at J, with 15 bases between the two ends. Germline V CDR1 and CDR2: SGHTA, FQGNSA. The CDR3 spans 14 residues. Written as DNA, the CDR3 is TGTGCCAGCAGATACACAGGGCTAGGCTACGAGCAGTACTTC. This translates into CASRYTGLGYEQYF.

This clonotype occurred a few times. The chain recombines TRBV5-1 with TRBJ2-7; the match to TRBD1 covers 8 bases. Germline lookup yields CDR1 SGHRS and CDR2 YFSETQ. The V and J ends lost 3 bases and 0 bases, in that order; junction bases with no gene match: 2. The CDR3 length is 14 residues. CDR3 nucleotide sequence: TGCGCCAGCAGCTGGGGACAGGACTCCTACGAGCAGTACTTC. The encoded protein is CASSWGQDSYEQYF.

This clonotype came up many times. The chain joins TRBV20-1 to TRBJ2-7; 8 bases are a match to TRBD1. This CDR3 comprises 15 residues. Germline V gene data show CDR1 as DFQATT and CDR2 as SNEGSKA (reference sequence). Trimming at V came to 1 base and at J to 2 bases, leaving 7 bases not matched to a gene. In DNA form, the CDR3 reads TGCAGTGCTAGAGCCCCCGGGACAGGCACCTACGAGCAGTACTTC. As protein: CSARAPGTGTYEQYF.

The chain couples TRBV20-1 to TRBJ2-7; D call uncertain. The germline V gene has CDR1 DFQATT and CDR2 SNEGSKA (reference sequence). This CDR3 contains 10 residues. The ends were cut back, 3 bases at V and 5 bases at J, with 5 bases in the middle. In DNA form, the CDR3 reads TGCAGTGCTAGGAACCACGAGCAGTACTTC. It encodes CSARNHEQYF.

The gene calls are TRBV10-2 and TRBJ1-1; tentatively, D is TRBD1 (5 bases). This CDR3 has 13 amino acids. The V and J ends lost 7 bases and 1 base respectively, with 10 bases between them. Per the germline V gene, CDR1 is WSHSY and CDR2 is SAAADI. CDR3 sequence reads: CASIYQGNTEAFF. The DNA of the CDR3 is TGCGCCAGCATCTATCAGGGGAACACTGAAGCTTTCTTT.

The CDR3 nucleotides are TGTGCCAGCAGCTTGTTAATAGGGGGATCTAGCGATGAGCAGTTCTTC. Its translation: CASSLLIGGSSDEQFF. The rearrangement joins TRBV5-4 to TRBJ2-1; possibly TRBD1 or TRBD2 for D (6 bases each). V shed 1 base and J shed 8 bases, with 19 bases lying between them. The CDR3 consists of 16 residues. Germline lookup yields CDR1 SGHNT and CDR2 YYREEE (reference sequence).

This clonotype was recorded at least ten times. The chain is built from TRBV5-1 and TRBJ2-2; no clear D. Deletions cut 4 bases from V and 3 bases from J, with 7 bases between. This CDR3 spans 13 amino acids. Germline V CDR1 and CDR2: SGHRS, YFSETQ. The CDR3 region is CASSNDHTGELFF. The DNA for the CDR3 is TGCGCCAGCAGCAACGACCACACCGGGGAGCTGTTTTTT.

The CDR3 coding sequence is TGTGCCAGCACCGGGACCCAAAATCAGCCCCAGCATTTT. Translation: CASTGTQNQPQHF. The chain employs TRBV10-3 and TRBJ1-5, with a possible D match to TRBD1 (5 bases). The CDR3 consists of 13 residues. Trimming pared 10 bases from V and 4 bases from J, leaving 14 bases between. The germline CDR1 and CDR2 sequences are ENHRY and SYGVKD.

The V and J genes are TRBV10-3 and TRBJ2-7; tentative D call: TRBD2 (5 bases). V lost 3 bases, J lost 4 bases, and 16 bases lay in between. Germline V gene sequence: CDR1 ENHRY, CDR2 SYGVKD. The CDR3 loop spans 15 amino acids. CDR3 sequence reads: CAISDRADDIYEQYF. The CDR3 DNA sequence: TGTGCCATCAGTGACCGAGCGGATGATATATACGAGCAGTACTTC.

The chain couples TRBV11-2 to TRBJ2-5, with TRBD2 identical over 14 bases. Looked up from germline, CDR1 is SGHAT and CDR2 is FQNNGV. The CDR3 has 18 amino acids. The junction had 12 bases not matched to a gene; V was cut back by 5 bases and J by 4 bases. The CDR3 protein is CASSPRRGGLAGGETQYF. CDR3 DNA sequence: TGTGCCAGCAGCCCAAGAAGGGGTGGACTAGCGGGAGGAGAGACCCAGTACTTC.

The J gene is TRBJ1-5, the V gene TRBV7-9; D might be TRBD1 (6 bases). Germline loops: CDR1 SEHNR, CDR2 FQNEAQ (reference sequence). Trimming pared 3 bases from V and 4 bases from J, leaving 10 bases between. The CDR3 is 14 residues long. The CDR3 sequence is CASSFGTPNQPQHF. CDR3 in DNA: TGTGCCAGCAGCTTCGGGACACCGAATCAGCCCCAGCATTTT.